This record looks at one T cell receptor (beta chain) sequence and its context. The antigen remains unidentified. There were TCR beta CDR3 regions amplified from RNA transcripts. A set of HTBI primers served as the primers for a first-round RT-PCR of the TCR CDR3. TCRdb fed the multiplex PCR reads into MiXCR, producing one record per CDR3 protein. This table holds 700,000 or so distinct CDR3 sequences, 16% found once. This entry belongs to a study of T cells in Graves' hyperthyroidism and ophthalmopathy. Overall study results and limits: Most clonotypes expanded in thyroid above 0.001 were likewise present in blood. In simple terms, a model built on 13 V-J features told ophthalmopathy apart from stable hyperthyroidism.

The CDR3 sequence is 11 residues long. Germline V gene sequence: CDR1 SEHNR, CDR2 FQNEAQ (reference sequence). V gave up 2 bases and J gave up 12 bases, with 8 bases separating them. The rearrangement uses TRBV7-9 and TRBJ2-1; no firm D call. Sequencing used blood. This receptor was taken from a man aged 18 to 30 with Graves' hyperthyroidism. The CDR3, as DNA: TGTGCCAGCAGCTTAACCCCAGCGCAGTTCTTC. This gives the protein CASSLTPAQFF.